The TCR beta chain described here comes from a study of blood T cell repertoires in COVID-19 (dated by TCRdb to 2020 to 2021). Some background on the complete study: The collaborator samples originated in the United States, Italy and Spain and spanned the acute and convalescent phases of COVID-19. The material from the prospective study consisted of cDNA or gDNA derived from T cells, B-cell-depleted T cells, or PBMCs. Where available, HLA class I and class II types were taken from metadata supplied by the sample provider and were not determined by assay-based typing. The samples were drawn from two sources: the first 160 participants of the ongoing ImmuneRACE study, and 1,000 to 1,500 subjects contributed by 6 global collaborators. A de-identified subject ID, COVID-19 status, age in years and sex were almost always included in the sample metadata. Subjects who had been exposed to COVID-19, were actively infected with it, or had recovered from it provided the deeply sampled blood TCRbeta repertoires that made up the dataset. The repertoires were released in a freely available public database intended as a resource for research on the immune response to SARS-CoV-2. Results and caveats for the whole study, not just this receptor: The quantity of clinical and demographic metadata differed by source and by participant and was supplied without curation.

To note about this clone: Its antigen is currently not known. No per-base quality is available; no much larger clone lies one base away.

In Seattle, one collaborating source enrolled patients while the infection was active and tracked those patients longitudinally over the course of disease. Each collaborating institution followed its own protocols to collect whole blood in K2EDTA tubes. For TCRbeta analysis, collaborators shipped samples in one of three forms: frozen whole blood, isolated PBMCs, or DNA extracted from either of those sample types. TCRbeta CDR3 regions were amplified from genomic DNA using the immunoSEQ Assay, a bias-controlled multiplex PCR. Concerning the study's data processing: Within the assay, amplification of reference gene primers was used to estimate how many nucleated cells each sample contained. To quantify the absolute abundance of each unique TCRbeta CDR3 rearrangement, sequence reads were collapsed and filtered. Productive Simpson clonality was computed per sample as the square root of Simpson's diversity index over productive rearrangements. The clones in this table, taken by TCRdb from immuneACCESS, are in-frame only. Not every clone is retained; where verified, under half of the shortfall comes from an unresolved V gene, and the cause of the rest is unknown. V and J calls and clone size are as listed in that table; D and trimming were resolved from the DNA. The sample has hundreds of thousands of clones on record, nearly 85% of them singletons. Roughly 1.3% of the sample comes from the top ten.

The sequence was collected from a woman in her twenties or thirties with COVID-19, enrolled during active disease. The sample comprised peripheral blood.

This receptor has the CDR3 CASSIGLGSTDTQYF. The nucleotide sequence is TGTGCCAGCAGCATTGGACTAGGAAGCACAGATACGCAGTATTTT. The sequence joins TRBV11-3 to TRBJ2-3; TRBD2 agrees with 7 junctional bases. In the germline V gene, CDR1 corresponds to SGHNT and CDR2 to YENEEA. V has 5 bases trimmed and J has 0 bases trimmed; junction bases matching no gene number 5. The CDR3 spans 15 residues, from the cysteine through the phenylalanine. Of all the DNA, just the CDR3 is kept, 45 bases in frame from base 1.